This T cell receptor (beta chain) is drawn from a study of regulatory T cells in long-lasting Graves disease. Time point: newly diagnosed GD, antithyroid drugs for less than 3 months. Extracted RNA from PBMCs served as the source of the TCR library. CDR3 length equals 14 residues. The germline gives CDR1 MNHEY, CDR2 SMNVEV (reference sequence). The V gene end was trimmed by 5 bases and the J gene end by 3 bases; junction bases not matched to a gene: 6. The study, taken as a whole, reports: Only peripheral blood was studied, not thyroid tissue. Persistent Graves' disease cases displayed lower TCR diversity than newly diagnosed ones.

According to the study, TCR beta libraries were built with iRepertoire HTBI primers and CDR3-region Arm-PCR. Using its own MiXCR run on the multiplex PCR reads, TCRdb lists one record per CDR3 protein. This sample has hundreds of thousands of distinct CDR3 sequences, with around 15% found just once. This clonotype occurred many times. The target antigen is unknown. The sample also formed part of further work on T cells in Graves' hyperthyroidism and ophthalmopathy. That paper states: The study used the HTBI primer set for a first-round RT-PCR of the TCR CDR3.

This TCR came from a woman in her twenties or thirties with Graves disease. The rearrangement uses TRBV27 and TRBJ2-7; 8 bases agree with TRBD2. The specimen comprised peripheral blood mononuclear cells (PBMCs), sampled at new diagnosis, from a patient treated with antithyroid drugs. CDR3 region: CASSRAGVFYEQYF. The CDR3 nucleotides are TGTGCCAGCAGTCGAGCGGGAGTGTTCTACGAGCAGTACTTC.